The TCR beta chain under discussion was sequenced for a study of T cells in localized non-small cell lung cancer. The ends lost 0 bases at V and 7 bases at J; junction bases unmatched: 12. This CDR3 is built from 17 residues. The V gene's germline CDR1 is GTSNPN and CDR2 SVGIG (reference sequence). TCRdb's copy holds only in-frame clones and misses some; the assay was immunoSEQ multiplex PCR. The table records about 15,000 clones, more than 65% of them present only once. The sequencing here drew on peripheral blood, taken before any cancer treatment. This rearrangement joins TRBV30 to TRBJ1-4, with TRBD1 matching over 9 bases. This clonotype originated in a female donor older than 55 with stage I squamous cell lung carcinoma. Written as DNA, the CDR3 is TGTGCCTGGAGTGTAGCGGGTGGGGGACAGGGAAGTGAAAAACTGTTTTTT. Its translation is CAWSVAGGGQGSEKLFF. The full variable domain, rest sourced from reference TRBV30 and TRBJ1-4, is SQTIHQWPATLVQPVGSPLSLECTVEGTSNPNLYWYRQAAGRGLQLLFYSVGIGQISSEVPQNLSASRPQDRQFILSSKKLLLSDSGFYLCAWSVAGGGQGSEKLFFGSGTQLSVL.